This TCR beta chain is drawn from a study of cytomegalovirus exposure and HLA in healthy donors. PCR used 60 Vbeta primers and 13 Jbeta primers. Measured with immunoSEQ multiplex PCR; TCRdb has only the in-frame clones, and not every one. The top ten clones hold around 0.3% of a sample with about 200,000 clones, less than 90% of them seen once. This clonotype was obtained from a woman aged 25 to 39 in good health and CMV-seronegative. The material sequenced was PBMCs.

The CDR3 sequence: CAWSRGGGYTF. The DNA of the CDR3 is TGTGCCTGGAGCCGTGGCGGCGGCTACACCTTC. The chain is built from TRBV30 and TRBJ1-2; no reliable D call. There are 11 residues in the CDR3. Trimming cost V 3 bases and J 8 bases, with 10 bases left between them. The V gene's germline CDR1 is GTSNPN and CDR2 SVGIG (reference sequence). Full variable domain (missing parts from reference TRBV30 and TRBJ1-2): SQTIHQWPATLVQPVGSPLSLECTVEGTSNPNLYWYRQAAGRGLQLLFYSVGIGQISSEVPQNLSASRPQDRQFILSSKKLLLSDSGFYLCAWSRGGGYTFGSGTRLTVV.